Listed below are T cell receptor beta chains from one sample, sequenced in a study of blood T cells in healthy people across ages. TCRdb reprocessed the 5' RACE reads with MiXCR, giving one entry per CDR3 protein. The sample has some 1,800,000 distinct CDR3 sequences; roughly two fifths are singletons. Sequencing was performed on blood. These receptors came from a human donor in good health. The CDR3 runs from the conserved cysteine through the conserved F or W. The D gene is left open where the match is weak. Rows give clone size only sometimes, using once, few, many, or a class for an expanded clone.

j_call,d_call,clone_size,v_call,cdr3_aa,cdr3_nt
TRBJ1-2,-,-,TRBV7-2,CASRFTGGPTIGGYTF,TGTGCCAGCAGGTTTACAGGCGGACCGACTATTGGTGGCTACACCTTC
TRBJ2-5,TRBD1,-,TRBV11-2,CASNPSRGHRGQETQYF,TGTGCCAGCAACCCTAGTAGGGGACACAGGGGGCAGGAGACCCAGTACTTC
TRBJ1-2,TRBD1,few,TRBV7-2,CASSPTIRDRVLGYTF,TGTGCCAGCAGCCCTACAATCCGGGACAGGGTGCTTGGCTACACCTTC
TRBJ2-3,TRBD1,few,TRBV7-6,CASRDTGAPLQYF,TGTGCCAGCAGGGATACAGGGGCCCCTCTGCAGTATTTT
TRBJ2-7,TRBD2,few,TRBV20-1,CSAGGLADSYEQYF,TGCAGTGCCGGCGGACTAGCGGACTCCTACGAGCAGTACTTC
TRBJ1-2,-,few,TRBV12-3/TRBV12-4,CASSFPSGGVMDYGYTF,TGTGCCAGCAGTTTCCCGAGTGGGGGGGTAATGGACTATGGCTACACCTTC
TRBJ1-2,TRBD1,-,TRBV20-1,CSALGQGMNYGYTF,TGCAGTGCCTTGGGACAGGGGATGAACTATGGCTACACCTTC
TRBJ2-1,-,few,TRBV7-2,CASSFQRGGEDEQFF,TGTGCCAGCAGCTTCCAGAGGGGGGGGGAGGATGAGCAGTTCTTC
TRBJ1-2,-,-,TRBV29-1,CSVEGGGGHTF,TGCAGCGTTGAAGGGGGTGGTGGCCACACCTTC
TRBJ2-5,-,few,TRBV19,CASSIGVEEQYF,TGTGCCAGTAGTATAGGGGTAGAGGAGCAGTACTTC
TRBJ2-1,-,-,TRBV12-3/TRBV12-4,CASSPTSDEQFF,TGTGCCAGCAGCCCTACTAGTGATGAGCAGTTCTTC
TRBJ2-2,-,-,TRBV4-2,CASSHRRAGTNTGELFF,TGTGCCAGCAGCCACAGGAGGGCAGGAACTAACACCGGGGAGCTGTTTTTT
TRBJ2-1,TRBD2,-,TRBV4-3,CASSQDLGGVGSYNEQFF,TGCGCCAGCAGCCAAGATCTGGGGGGGGTTGGGTCCTACAATGAGCAGTTCTTC
TRBJ2-4,-,once,TRBV28,CASSSVYLNEQYF,TGTGCCAGCAGTTCGGTATACCTGAATGAGCAGTACTTC
TRBJ2-3,TRBD2,-,TRBV10-3,CAISMLAGSTDTQYF,TGTGCCATCAGTATGTTAGCGGGGTCCACAGATACGCAGTATTTT
TRBJ2-1,-,few,TRBV7-2,CASSLNSREQFF,TGTGCCAGCAGCTTAAATTCCCGTGAGCAGTTCTTC
TRBJ2-1,TRBD1,-,TRBV28,CASYRWDRYNEQFF,TGTGCCAGTTATCGGTGGGACAGATACAATGAGCAGTTCTTC
TRBJ2-7,TRBD2,few,TRBV12-3/TRBV12-4,CASSFLAGSYEQYF,TGTGCCAGCAGTTTTCTAGCGGGGTCCTACGAGCAGTACTTC
TRBJ2-7,-,-,TRBV4-3,CAGSQTVIYEQYF,TGCGCCGGCAGCCAAACTGTGATCTACGAGCAGTACTTC
TRBJ1-2,TRBD1,few,TRBV20-1,CSALAGTGTNYGYTF,TGCAGTGCTCTCGCCGGGACAGGGACGAACTATGGCTACACCTTC
TRBJ2-1,-,few,TRBV20-1,CSASRSLGSEQFF,TGCAGTGCTAGCCGGAGTTTGGGGAGTGAGCAGTTCTTC
TRBJ2-3,-,few,TRBV24-1,CATRVRDTQYF,TGTGCCACCCGAGTAAGGGATACGCAGTATTTT
TRBJ2-3,TRBD2,few,TRBV3-1,CASAGGSGMDTQYF,TGTGCCAGCGCGGGGGGCTCAGGGATGGATACGCAGTATTTT
TRBJ2-7,-,-,TRBV12-3/TRBV12-4,CASSSTRGTVYEQYF,TGTGCCAGCAGTTCGACCCGCGGGACAGTCTACGAGCAGTACTTC
TRBJ2-5,-,few,TRBV20-1,CSASAAGAETQYF,TGCAGTGCTAGTGCCGCAGGGGCAGAGACCCAGTACTTC
TRBJ2-7,-,-,TRBV29-1,CSVEFRDSVTYEQYF,TGCAGCGTAGAATTCCGAGACAGCGTTACCTACGAGCAGTACTTC
TRBJ2-5,-,few,TRBV12-3/TRBV12-4,CASSLTQGGETQYF,TGTGCCAGCAGCCTTACTCAGGGGGGAGAGACCCAGTACTTC
TRBJ2-1,-,few,TRBV20-1,CNALSGKHNEQFF,TGCAATGCCCTTTCCGGGAAACACAATGAGCAGTTCTTC
TRBJ2-5,-,-,TRBV6-5,CASSAGSVSGETQYF,TGTGCCAGCAGTGCGGGATCGGTGTCGGGAGAGACCCAGTACTTC
TRBJ2-7,TRBD2,many,TRBV29-1,CSVYTGAGGSYEQYF,TGCAGCGTTTATACGGGGGCGGGAGGATCCTACGAGCAGTACTTC
TRBJ2-3,TRBD2,-,TRBV7-2,CASSVRTSGWDTQYF,TGTGCCAGCAGCGTCCGGACTAGCGGCTGGGATACGCAGTATTTT
TRBJ2-1,-,few,TRBV12-3/TRBV12-4,CASSFEGGGFMVNGQFF,TGTGCCAGCAGTTTCGAGGGAGGGGGATTTATGGTGAATGGGCAGTTCTTC
TRBJ2-3,-,-,TRBV3-1,CASSQDSGRAARDTQYF,TGTGCCAGCAGCCAAGATTCAGGCAGGGCGGCACGAGATACGCAGTATTTT
TRBJ1-1,-,-,TRBV18,CASSPFFEVNTEAFF,TGTGCCAGCTCGCCATTCTTCGAGGTGAACACTGAAGCTTTCTTT
TRBJ2-3,-,-,TRBV6-4,CASSEMDSTDTQYF,TGTGCCAGCAGTGAGATGGACTCCACAGATACGCAGTATTTT
TRBJ1-2,-,few,TRBV7-2,CASSLQGFDYTF,TGTGCCAGCAGTTTACAGGGTTTTGACTACACCTTC
TRBJ2-5,TRBD1,-,TRBV2,CASSEQGQGGEPQYF,TGTGCCAGCAGTGAACAGGGACAGGGTGGAGAGCCCCAGTACTTC